This T cell receptor beta chain is from a study of shared clonotypes between healthy human individuals. Profiled with immunoSEQ multiplex PCR; TCRdb holds only in-frame clones, not every one. Of 2 million to 3 million clones listed, more than 90% are singletons. This CDR3 is 16 amino acids long. Germline trimming cut 2 bases from V and 3 bases from J; bases unmatched to any gene: 1. The V gene's germline CDR1 is SGHAT and CDR2 FQNNGV. Everyone who donated was a Caucasian adult who lived in Nashville, Tennessee. The sequencing sample was made of naive CD4+ T cells sorted from blood. Specified subset: CD45RA+ positively selected. This receptor was obtained from a man aged 18 to 30 in good health. This chain connects TRBV11-2 to TRBJ2-2, with TRBD2 matching 12 bases. The CDR3 region is CASSLLAGGYTGELFF. The CDR3 DNA sequence: TGTGCCAGCAGCTTACTAGCGGGGGGGTACACCGGGGAGCTGTTTTTT.